This record looks at one TCR beta chain sequence and its context. Its target is not known. Primers: 60 Vbeta forward and 13 Jbeta reverse. Clones were read by immunoSEQ multiplex PCR, and TCRdb kept only the in-frame ones, dropping some. Its listing shows 65,000 to 85,000 clones. The sample is drawn from a study of cytomegalovirus exposure and HLA in healthy donors. Study-wide findings and caveats: What a later analysis reportedly showed was that an Asian-associated ancestry cluster had fewer N-insertions than the approximately 700-donor mean.

Sequencing was performed on PBMCs. The origin of this receptor is an older woman in good health and CMV-seronegative.

CDR3 loop: CASSTGATSGYNEQFF. CDR3 bases: TGTGCCAGCAGCACGGGAGCGACTAGCGGTTACAATGAGCAGTTCTTC. The chain has TRBV5-4 and TRBJ2-1; 9 bases fit TRBD2. The CDR3 runs to 16 residues. Germline V CDR1 and CDR2: SGHNT, YYREEE (reference sequence). Trimming at V came to 4 bases and at J to 4 bases, leaving 9 bases not matched to a gene.